A single sample is the source of the 5 T cell receptor beta chains below, sequenced in a study of PD-L1 blockade in urothelial cancer. Time point indicated: peripheral blood 6 weeks after treatment start. Using immunoSEQ multiplex PCR, the repertoire was profiled, and TCRdb retains in-frame clones only, with some absent. The data show approximately 83,000 clones, less than 90% seen once. Source: PBMCs, taken around atezolizumab (anti-PD-L1) treatment. The receptors were sampled from a man in his 70s with urothelial cancer.

This clone occurred a few times. This chain joins TRBV7-8 and TRBJ1-2, with 7 bases lining up with TRBD1. The germline gives CDR1 SGHVS, CDR2 FQNEAQ. The V segment lost 5 bases and the J segment 7 bases; nucleotides outside the gene matches: 4. The CDR3 loop spans 12 amino acids. CDR3 DNA: TGTGCCAGCAGCCCGGGACAGTTTGGCTACACCTTC. It encodes CASSPGQFGYTF.

The chain is built from TRBV29-1 and TRBJ2-3; D gene ambiguous. The germline V gene has CDR1 SQVTM and CDR2 ANQGSEA. The V and J ends lost 8 bases and 4 bases respectively, with 19 bases between them. CDR3 length: 14 residues. In DNA form, the CDR3 reads TGCAGCATCTGCCCGTCAACGGGTGCAGATACGCAGTATTTT. Its protein product is CSICPSTGADTQYF.

As DNA, the CDR3 is TGTGCCAGCTCACCTCCGGGACAGGGGGCAACGGGAGGCTACACCTTC. Encoded protein: CASSPPGQGATGGYTF. This chain uses TRBV18 with TRBJ1-2, with TRBD1 matching over 12 bases. V lost 3 bases, J lost 8 bases, and 10 bases stayed unmatched. Germline CDR1 reads KGHSH; CDR2 reads LQKENI. The CDR3 runs to 16 residues. Complete variable domain (other parts from reference TRBV18 and TRBJ1-2): NAGVMQNPRHLVRRRGQEARLRCSPMKGHSHVYWYRQLPEEGLKFMVYLQKENIIDESGMPKERFSAEFPKEGPSILRIQQVVRGDSAAYFCASSPPGQGATGGYTFGSGTRLTVV.

The CDR3 bases are TGTGCCAGTAGTGTACTACAGGGATTCTCTGGCTACACCTTC. It yields the protein CASSVLQGFSGYTF. The chain employs TRBV19 and TRBJ1-2, with a possible D match to TRBD1 (6 bases). CDR1 LNHDA and CDR2 SQIVND come from the germline V gene (reference sequence). The ends were cut back, 5 bases at V and 7 bases at J, with 17 bases in the middle. This CDR3 is 14 amino acids long.

The chain couples TRBV7-3 to TRBJ2-1; D is perhaps TRBD1 (6 bases). Between the trimmed V and J ends, which lost 5 bases and 9 bases, there was a span of 14 bases. CDR3 length: 13 residues. The germline V gene has CDR1 SGHTA and CDR2 FQGTGA. This CDR3 reads CASSGYRESEQFF. For the CDR3, the DNA is TGTGCCAGCAGCGGCTACAGGGAGAGTGAGCAGTTCTTC.